The next 10 T cell receptor beta chains were all read from a single sample in a study of T-cell memory formation after mild COVID-19. TCRdb redid the calling of the 5' RACE reads with MiXCR, one entry per CDR3 protein. The sample yields roughly 200,000 distinct CDR3 sequences, roughly 17% seen once. Sequenced input: PBMCs or a T cell subset sorted from them (not recorded which). The receptors derive from an adult woman who had mild COVID-19 (a few samples of this study predate the infection). Cell type and time point are not known.

This clonotype was observed a few times. V and J are TRBV12-3 or TRBV12-4 and TRBJ2-7; D might be TRBD1 (5 bases). The V gene lost 6 bases and the J gene lost 6 bases, with 18 bases spanning the gap. The CDR3 spans 14 residues. The CDR3 nucleotides are TGTGCCAGCAGCCCTGACACGACAGTAACCGAGCAGTACTTC. Protein sequence: CASSPDTTVTEQYF.

The chain is built from TRBV20-1 and TRBJ2-3; a possible D gene is TRBD2 (5 bases). The germline gives CDR1 DFQATT, CDR2 SNEGSKA (reference sequence). V dropped 6 bases and J dropped 4 bases, with 14 bases sitting between them. The length of the CDR3 is 13 residues. In DNA, the CDR3 is TGCAGTGCCCTAACTAGAAGGGCAGATACGCAGTATTTT. This sequence encodes CSALTRRADTQYF.

This clonotype showed up many times. The chain has TRBV4-2 and TRBJ2-3, with TRBD1 identical over 7 bases. The J segment lost 1 base and the V segment lost 1 base, leaving 2 bases of the junction unmatched. There are 15 residues in the CDR3. Germline V gene data show CDR1 as LGHNA and CDR2 as YNFKEQ. The CDR3 region has the DNA TGTGCCAGCAGCCAAGGACAGGGTGGCACAGATACGCAGTATTTT. This encodes CASSQGQGGTDTQYF.

The V call is TRBV7-6, the J call TRBJ2-5, with 9 bases aligning to TRBD1. The J call could be wrong; TRBJ2-1 is a better fit for the DNA end. The CDR3 is made up of 14 amino acids. From germline, CDR1 is SGHVS and CDR2 FNYEAQ. The CDR3 bases are TGTGCCAGCAGCTGGCGGGGACAGGGCGGTGAGCAGTTCTTC. Translated, it gives CASSWRGQGGEQFF.

This clonotype was detected only a few times. This chain links TRBV24-1 with TRBJ2-1; TRBD2 is a possible D gene (5 bases). V shed 7 bases and J shed 7 bases, with 13 bases lying between them. The CDR3 runs to 13 residues. The germline CDR1 and CDR2 sequences are KGHDR and SFDVKD. The CDR3 nucleotides read TGTGCCACCAGAAGAGGTGCGGGTAATGAGCAGTTCTTC. Its translation is CATRRGAGNEQFF.

The chain uses TRBV29-1 and TRBJ2-3; D ambiguous. V lost 1 base and J lost 1, with 12 bases in between. The CDR3 is 15 amino acids. From germline, CDR1 is SQVTM and CDR2 ANQGSEA. As DNA, the CDR3 is TGCAGCGTTGAAGTAGGGATGGTGGGCACAGATACGCAGTATTTT. The encoded protein is CSVEVGMVGTDTQYF.

This rearrangement joins TRBV7-3 to TRBJ2-3, with 9 bases fitting TRBD1. Trimming at V came to 1 base and at J to 3 bases, leaving 2 bases not matched to a gene. This CDR3 is built from 15 residues. CDR1 SGHTA and CDR2 FQGTGA come from the germline V gene. The CDR3 DNA reads as TGTGCCAGCAGCTTAAACAGGGGGCCGACAGATACGCAGTATTTT. This codes for CASSLNRGPTDTQYF.

This clonotype was picked up a small number of times. The chain recombines TRBV7-8 with TRBJ2-2; 11 bases map to TRBD2. Germline V CDR1 and CDR2: SGHVS, FQNEAQ. This CDR3 has 16 amino acids. Losses at the gene ends were 3 bases for V and 5 bases for J; bases not matched to a gene: 5. This CDR3 is CASSFPSGRRTGELFF. The CDR3 region has the DNA TGTGCCAGCAGCTTTCCTAGCGGGAGGAGGACCGGGGAGCTGTTTTTT.

V is TRBV6-6 and J is TRBJ1-5; 7 positions match TRBD1. The CDR3 is made up of 15 amino acids. Trimming at V came to 8 bases and at J to 4 bases, leaving 11 bases not matched to a gene. Germline CDR1 is MNHNY and CDR2 is SVGAGI (reference sequence). The CDR3 sequence is CASASGQVLNQPQHF. DNA for the CDR3: TGTGCCAGCGCTAGCGGACAGGTATTAAATCAGCCCCAGCATTTT.

This clonotype came up a few times. Sequence at one end of the junction differs from germline and may be a read error. The gene calls are TRBV20-1 and TRBJ2-4; D tentatively fits TRBD1 or TRBD2 (5 bases each). CDR1 is DFQATT, CDR2 SNEGSKA, per germline (reference sequence). The CDR3 has 11 residues. The CDR3 DNA reads TGCAGTGCTAGGGGACCTGACCAGTTGGACTTC. Amino acid sequence: CSARGPDQLDF.